This TCR beta chain came from a study of T cells in Graves' hyperthyroidism and ophthalmopathy. This clonotype has only a few counts. The antigen is undetermined. Orbital computed tomography, thyroid ultrasound, serum thyroxine and TRAb, and clinical symptoms together informed the diagnoses. Study-wide findings and caveats: Ophthalmopathy prediction by the model preceded onset by a median about 6.3 months.

RNA transcripts gave rise to amplified TCR beta CDR3 regions. RT-PCR in the first round (using the HTBI primer set) targeted the TCR CDR3. One entry per CDR3 protein results from TCRdb running MiXCR on the multiplex PCR reads. Of around 250,000 distinct CDR3 sequences listed, about 25% are singletons. CDR1 and CDR2 from the germline V gene are KGHDR and SFDVKD. The CDR3 runs 13 residues. With 5 bases clipped from V and 5 bases from J, the junction kept 4 bases outside the gene matches. This sequence joins TRBV24-1 and TRBJ2-5; 7 positions match TRBD1. Sequenced sample: blood. The sequence came from a woman in her forties with Graves' ophthalmopathy. The CDR3 loop reads CATSGGGRETQYF. CDR3 nucleotides: TGTGCCACCAGTGGAGGGGGCAGGGAGACCCAGTACTTC.